This T cell receptor beta chain was sequenced during a study of type 1 and type 2 diabetes patients. Study as a whole: Donors were type 1 diabetes, type 2 diabetes, or nondiabetic controls.

Amplification started from genomic DNA. Multiplex PCR with 30 forward and 13 reverse primers amplified the TCR beta CDR3. Each CDR3 protein gets one entry after TCRdb re-called the multiplex PCR reads with MiXCR. The table includes 250,000 or so distinct CDR3 sequences, roughly 50% detected once. This CDR3 has 13 amino acids. The germline V gene has CDR1 LNHDA and CDR2 SQIVND (reference sequence). The V end was cut by 4 bases, the J end by 5 bases, with 10 bases between. Study-level findings and limits: Some HECs seen only in T1D might also appear in more T2D or control samples.

This clonotype has just a few counts. The antigen is not known. Standard classification criteria confirmed type 1 or type 2 diabetes in all patients. The chain links TRBV19 to TRBJ2-3; no firm D call. The sample consisted of peripheral blood mononuclear cells (PBMCs). The clonotype was recovered from a man aged 18 to 35 with type 2 diabetes. CDR3 sequence reads: CASSTNWEDTQYF. DNA for the CDR3: TGTGCCAGTAGTACAAACTGGGAAGATACGCAGTATTTT.